This TCR beta chain stems from a study of blood T cell repertoires in COVID-19 (TCRdb year 2020). Concerning the study at large: Samples from collaborators originated in the United States, Italy and Spain and spanned both the acute and convalescent phases of COVID-19. HLA class I and class II types, where available, came from metadata supplied by the sample provider rather than from assay-based typing. The samples were drawn from two sources: the first 160 participants of the ongoing ImmuneRACE study, and 1,000 to 1,500 subjects contributed by 6 global collaborators. Sample metadata almost always included a de-identified subject ID, COVID-19 status, age in years and sex. The dataset comprised deeply sampled blood TCRbeta repertoires from subjects exposed to, actively infected with, or recovered from COVID-19. The repertoires were made available in a free public database intended to serve as a resource for research on the immune response to SARS-CoV-2. The prospective study material was composed of cDNA or gDNA derived from T cells, B-cell-depleted T cells, or PBMCs. The investigation overall reported the following: Clinical and demographic metadata were provided uncurated, with the amount varying by source and participant.

The immunoSEQ Assay, a bias-controlled multiplex PCR, was used to amplify TCRbeta CDR3 regions from genomic DNA. On the authors' methods: Within the assay, amplification of reference gene primers was used to estimate how many nucleated cells each sample contained. To quantify the absolute abundance of each unique TCRbeta CDR3 rearrangement, sequence reads were collapsed and filtered. For each sample, productive Simpson clonality was calculated as the square root of Simpson's diversity index across productive rearrangements. The immuneACCESS repertoire file appears here via TCRdb, limited to in-frame rearrangements. These files lack a portion of the clones; in checked studies, under half of the deficit traces to unresolved V genes, and the cause of the others is not known. V and J calls and clone size follow that table, whereas D and trimming were derived from the DNA. The sample yields some 50,000 clones; about 80% were counted once. The ten largest account for 14% of the sample.

The collaborating institutions used their own protocols to collect whole blood in K2EDTA tubes. For TCRbeta analysis, collaborator samples were shipped as frozen whole blood, as isolated PBMCs, or as DNA extracted from either sample type. V is trimmed back by 6 bases and J by 6 bases, and the junction contains 14 bases that no gene match accounts for. The germline V gene encodes CDR1 MNHNY and CDR2 SVGAGI (reference sequence). CDR3 length: 16 amino acids, cysteine to phenylalanine. The only DNA kept is the CDR3, 48 bases in frame from the first base. This clone occurred once. Its antigen is currently not known. No per-base quality is available; no much larger clone lies one base away.

The TCR originated in a human donor in a cohort sampled during active COVID-19. The chain links TRBV6-6 with TRBJ2-7; the junction holds 10 bases that match TRBD1. The sample consisted of peripheral blood. In nucleotide form, the sequence is TGTGCCAGCAGCAGAGGACCGGGACAGGGGAACCCCGAGCAGTACTTC. Protein translation: CASSRGPGQGNPEQYF.